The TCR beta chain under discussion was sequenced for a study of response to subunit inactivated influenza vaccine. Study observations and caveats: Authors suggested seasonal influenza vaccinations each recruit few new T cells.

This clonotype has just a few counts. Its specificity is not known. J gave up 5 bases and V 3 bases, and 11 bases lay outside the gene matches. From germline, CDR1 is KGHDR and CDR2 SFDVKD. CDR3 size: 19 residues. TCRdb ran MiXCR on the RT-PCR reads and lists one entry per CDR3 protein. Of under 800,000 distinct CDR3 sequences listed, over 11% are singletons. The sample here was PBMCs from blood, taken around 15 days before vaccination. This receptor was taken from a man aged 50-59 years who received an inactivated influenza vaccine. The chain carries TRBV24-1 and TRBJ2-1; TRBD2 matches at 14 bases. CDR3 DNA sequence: TGTGCCACCAGTGATCCCTTTACCGGGACTAGCGGGGGCCACAATGAGCAGTTCTTC. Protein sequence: CATSDPFTGTSGGHNEQFF.